This T cell receptor beta chain was sequenced for a study of blood T cell repertoires in COVID-19. Study summary: There were acute and convalescent COVID-19 samples, and they came from the United States, Italy and Spain. In each case, the material was cDNA or gDNA derived from T cells, B-cell-depleted T cells, or PBMCs.

Followed longitudinally, the Seattle patients had been enrolled during active infection. In the source study's methods: Nucleated cell counts were estimated from reference gene primer amplification. The method was immunoSEQ multiplex PCR; TCRdb's version includes in-frame clones alone and lacks a portion of them. V, J and clone size reflect that table, while D and trimming were determined from the DNA. The data show fewer than 300,000 clones, with 65% to 85% seen just once and around 14% held by the top ten. The sequencing sample was made of peripheral blood. The TCR comes from a person aged 70 to 85 with COVID-19, enrolled during active disease.

CDR3 nucleotide sequence: TGCGCCAGCAGCCAAGTCGGGGTATTCGGGGAGCTGTTTTTT. Its protein product is CASSQVGVFGELFF. The chain couples TRBV4-1 to TRBJ2-2; maybe TRBD2 (5 bases). Germline-derived CDR1 and CDR2 are MGHRA and YSYEKL. This CDR3 contains 14 residues. Trimming left V 1 base short and J 7 bases short, with 10 bases between.